The rows below give T cell receptor beta chains drawn from one sample of a study of shared clonotypes between healthy human individuals. The assay was immunoSEQ multiplex PCR, and TCRdb's table has in-frame clones only and misses some. Of 1,400,000 or so clones listed, about 98.5% are singletons. The sequenced sample was naive CD4+ T cells sorted from blood. The receptors come from a man aged 25 to 40 in good health. Both conserved end residues are part of each CDR3. The D gene is left open where the match is weak. Clone size is not always given. Where it is, it says once, few, many or a class for expanded clones.

D: TRBD2
size: -
V: TRBV9
J: TRBJ2-7
DNA: TGTGCCAGCAGCGTAGAGCCTAGCGGGAGCTCCGAGCAGTACTTC
CDR3: CASSVEPSGSSEQYF

D: -
size: -
V: TRBV28
J: TRBJ2-7
DNA: TGTGCCAGCAGCTTGGTGGGGAGCTCCTACGAGCAGTACTTC
CDR3: CASSLVGSSYEQYF

D: TRBD2
size: -
V: TRBV15
J: TRBJ2-1
DNA: TGTGCCACCAGCAGAGATTACCTCGGGGGGAACAATGAGCAGTTCTTC
CDR3: CATSRDYLGGNNEQFF

D: -
size: -
V: TRBV6-5
J: TRBJ2-7
DNA: TGTGCCAGCAGACGCGGCCAAGGGGGGGCGTGGGAGCAGTACTTC
CDR3: CASRRGQGGAWEQYF

D: TRBD1
size: -
V: TRBV5-8
J: TRBJ2-5
DNA: TGTGCCAGCAGCTTTGGGACAGGGCTGGGCCAAGAGACCCAGTACTTC
CDR3: CASSFGTGLGQETQYF

D: -
size: -
V: TRBV29-1
J: TRBJ2-5
DNA: TGCAGCGACCTACTAGTCGGGGAGACCCAGTACTTC
CDR3: CSDLLVGETQYF

D: TRBD2
size: -
V: TRBV5-1
J: TRBJ2-7
DNA: TGCGCCAGCAGCTTGGAGGCTAGCGGGTTTGTTTCCTACGAGCAGTACTTC
CDR3: CASSLEASGFVSYEQYF

D: TRBD2
size: -
V: TRBV10-2
J: TRBJ2-3
DNA: TGCGCCAGCAGTGTTGTGGCGGGAGGCACAGATACGCAGTATTTT
CDR3: CASSVVAGGTDTQYF

D: TRBD2
size: -
V: TRBV18
J: TRBJ2-3
DNA: TGTGCCAGCTCAGGAAAGGCCGGACTAGCATCGCCAGATACGCAGTATTTT
CDR3: CASSGKAGLASPDTQYF

D: -
size: -
V: TRBV5-1
J: TRBJ2-7
DNA: TGCGCCAGCAGCTTGGACGGGGACTCCTACGAGCAGTACTTC
CDR3: CASSLDGDSYEQYF

D: TRBD1
size: -
V: TRBV7-9
J: TRBJ1-5
DNA: TGTGCCAGCAGCCCTGGACAGGGGGCCAGTCAGCCCCAGCATTTT
CDR3: CASSPGQGASQPQHF

D: -
size: -
V: TRBV10-2
J: TRBJ2-3
DNA: TGCGCCAGCAGTGAACCGGGGACAGATACGCAGTATTTT
CDR3: CASSEPGTDTQYF

D: -
size: once
V: TRBV4-2
J: TRBJ2-5
DNA: TGTGCCAGCAGCCCCAGGGGAGGCCTGGGGGGAGAGACCCAGTACTTC
CDR3: CASSPRGGLGGETQYF

D: -
size: -
V: TRBV7-3
J: TRBJ2-2
DNA: TGTGCCAGCCAGCTAGGACGCGGCACCGGGGAGCTGTTTTTT
CDR3: CASQLGRGTGELFF

D: -
size: -
V: TRBV2
J: TRBJ2-3
DNA: TGTGCCCAAACGGGGCTACAATTCACAGATACGCAGTATTTT
CDR3: CAQTGLQFTDTQYF

D: -
size: -
V: TRBV9
J: TRBJ2-2
DNA: TGTGCCAGCAGCGTCGGGGGAGCGGGCGGGGAGCTGTTTTTT
CDR3: CASSVGGAGGELFF

D: -
size: -
V: TRBV11-2
J: TRBJ2-7
DNA: TGTGCCAGCAGCCCAGGGACAACTCCCATTCTTCGGGAGCAGTACTTC
CDR3: CASSPGTTPILREQYF

D: -
size: -
V: TRBV5-8
J: TRBJ2-7
DNA: TGTGCCAGCAGCCAATGGTCCGAGCAGTACTTC
CDR3: CASSQWSEQYF

D: TRBD1
size: -
V: TRBV5-1
J: TRBJ2-3
DNA: TGCGCCAGTCATACAGGGGCCGTCCCAGATACGCAGTATTTT
CDR3: CASHTGAVPDTQYF

D: -
size: -
V: TRBV5-1
J: TRBJ2-2
DNA: TGCGCCAGCAGCTGGATCCAGGCAGGGTCCGGGGAGCTGTTTTTT
CDR3: CASSWIQAGSGELFF

D: -
size: -
V: TRBV6-6
J: TRBJ1-5
DNA: TGTGCCAGCAGTGTTAATAGCAATCAGCCCCAGCATTTT
CDR3: CASSVNSNQPQHF

D: -
size: -
V: TRBV5-1
J: TRBJ2-3
DNA: TGCGCCAGCAGCTTGGCCGCGGTTCCAGATACGCAGTATTTT
CDR3: CASSLAAVPDTQYF